This TCR beta chain derives from a study of PD-1 blockade in classical Hodgkin lymphoma. Study-wide results and limits: Excluded were patients who started nivolumab under 1 year after ASCT, a group that had lower diversity. CD4+ but not CD8+ TCR diversity rose significantly by C4D1.

For this clone: Antigen specificity is unknown.

Libraries were prepared by immunoSEQ multiplex PCR; TCRdb keeps only in-frame clonotypes and omits some of them. Seen here are approximately 70,000 clones, 90% to 95% observed once, and the top ten hold approximately 8.1%. V lost 1 base, J lost 7 bases, and 11 bases lay in between. The germline gives CDR1 LNHDA, CDR2 SQIVND (reference sequence). The CDR3 has 15 amino acids. Every patient was affected by relapse after autologous stem cell transplantation, while exposure to brentuximab vedotin was not uniform. The sequence came from a human donor with classical Hodgkin lymphoma. The material was peripheral blood mononuclear cells (PBMCs), obtained at baseline. The V gene is TRBV19, the J gene TRBJ1-6; weak D call: TRBD1 (5 bases). The CDR3 DNA is TGTGCCAGTAGTATAGCCGAGGGGTCGAATTCACCCCTCCACTTT. Translated, it gives CASSIAEGSNSPLHF. Complete variable domain (other parts from reference TRBV19 and TRBJ1-6): DGGITQSPKYLFRKEGQNVTLSCEQNLNHDAMYWYRQDPGQGLRLIYYSQIVNDFQKGDIAEGYSVSREKKESFPLTVTSAQKNPTAFYLCASSIAEGSNSPLHFGNGTRLTVT.